The present T cell receptor beta chain was sequenced within a study of OX40 agonist ivuxolimab in advanced cancers. For this clone: Its target is not known.

The repertoire was sequenced with immunoSEQ multiplex PCR; TCRdb's copy has only in-frame clones and lacks some. The data show tens of thousands of clones, 84% seen once. Study-wide findings and caveats: More expanded clones were seen, on average, in CD8+ T cells than in CD4+. CD4+ and CD8+ T cells in blood underwent clonal expansion by week 6 at 0.1 to 3.0 mg/kg.

Trimming took 1 base from V and 5 from J; bases not matched to a gene: 5. Germline-derived CDR1 and CDR2 are SGHAT and FQNNGV. CDR3 length: 15 amino acids. The TCR originated in an adult with an advanced solid tumor such as melanoma, head and neck, liver or kidney cancer. The gene calls are TRBV11-2 and TRBJ2-5; 9 nucleotides match TRBD1. The material sequenced was CD4+ or CD8+ T cells sorted from blood, taken in a trial of the OX40 agonist ivuxolimab. CDR3 coding DNA: TGTGCCAGCAGCTTAGTAACAGGGGGCATCGAGACCCAGTACTTC. Amino acids: CASSLVTGGIETQYF.